A single T cell receptor (beta chain) is shown here with its context. The antigen remains undetermined. The length of the CDR3 is 17 residues. Germline CDR1 reads MGHRA; CDR2 reads YSYEKL. Trimming took 0 bases from V and 6 from J, leaving 19 bases between them. This sample is part of a study of coeliac disease. Notes on the study in general: Of coeliac lamina propria samples, about 50% of the 18 held published gliadin-specific TRB sequences, versus 1 of 6 controls. Intraepithelial and lamina propria fractions were not highly pure.

TCRdb's table, derived via immunoSEQ multiplex PCR, lists solely in-frame clones and lacks some. The profile shows 6,500 or so clones, approximately 64% of them singletons. The rearrangement joins TRBV4-1 to TRBJ2-3, with a tentative D call TRBD1 (5 bases). Source material: lamina propria lymphocytes from the gut. This TCR was sampled from a man in his fifties or sixties with active celiac disease. CDR3 protein: CASSQDFLSHGADTQYF. The CDR3 DNA follows: TGCGCCAGCAGCCAAGATTTCCTTTCCCATGGGGCGGATACGCAGTATTTT.